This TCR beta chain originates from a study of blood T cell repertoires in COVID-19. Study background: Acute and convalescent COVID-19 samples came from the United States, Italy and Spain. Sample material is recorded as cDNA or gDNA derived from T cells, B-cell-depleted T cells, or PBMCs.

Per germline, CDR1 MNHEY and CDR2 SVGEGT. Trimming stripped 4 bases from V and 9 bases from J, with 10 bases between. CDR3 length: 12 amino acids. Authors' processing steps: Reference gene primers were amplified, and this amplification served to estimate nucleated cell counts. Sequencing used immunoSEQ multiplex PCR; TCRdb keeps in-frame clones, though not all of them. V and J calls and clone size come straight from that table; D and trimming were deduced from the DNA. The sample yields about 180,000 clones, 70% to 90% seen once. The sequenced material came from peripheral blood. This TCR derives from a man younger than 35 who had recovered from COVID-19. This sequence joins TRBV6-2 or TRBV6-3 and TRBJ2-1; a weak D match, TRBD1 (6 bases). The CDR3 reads CASSLQGSEQFF. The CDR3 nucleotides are TGTGCCAGCAGTTTACAGGGAAGTGAGCAGTTCTTC.